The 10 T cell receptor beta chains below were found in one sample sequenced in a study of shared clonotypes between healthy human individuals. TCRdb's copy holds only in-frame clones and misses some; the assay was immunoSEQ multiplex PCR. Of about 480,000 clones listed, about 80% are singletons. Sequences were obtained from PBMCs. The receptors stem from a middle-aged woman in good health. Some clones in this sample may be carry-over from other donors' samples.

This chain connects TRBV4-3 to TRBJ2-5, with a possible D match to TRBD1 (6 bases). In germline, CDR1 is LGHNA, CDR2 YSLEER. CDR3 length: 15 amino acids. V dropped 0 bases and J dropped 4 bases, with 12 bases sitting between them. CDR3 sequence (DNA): TGCGCCAGCAGCCAAGATCCGGTCAGGGGAGAGACCCAGTACTTC. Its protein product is CASSQDPVRGETQYF.

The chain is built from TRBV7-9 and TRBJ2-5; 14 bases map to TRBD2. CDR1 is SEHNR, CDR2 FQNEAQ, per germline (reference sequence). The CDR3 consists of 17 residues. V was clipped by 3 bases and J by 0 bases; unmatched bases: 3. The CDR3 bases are TGTGCCAGCAGCTTGGGACTAGCGGGAGCCAACCAAGAGACCCAGTACTTC. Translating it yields CASSLGLAGANQETQYF.

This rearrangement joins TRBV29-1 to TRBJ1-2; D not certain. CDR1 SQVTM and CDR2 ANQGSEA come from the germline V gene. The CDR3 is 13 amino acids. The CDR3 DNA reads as TGCTCAGCGTTGAATCTCTTTGATACTGGCTACACCTTC. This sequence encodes CSALNLFDTGYTF.

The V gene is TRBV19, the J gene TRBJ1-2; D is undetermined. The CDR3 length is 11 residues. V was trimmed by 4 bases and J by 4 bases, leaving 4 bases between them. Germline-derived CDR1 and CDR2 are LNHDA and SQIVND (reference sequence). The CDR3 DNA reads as TGTGCCAGTAGTAACCTCTATGGCTACACCTTC. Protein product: CASSNLYGYTF.

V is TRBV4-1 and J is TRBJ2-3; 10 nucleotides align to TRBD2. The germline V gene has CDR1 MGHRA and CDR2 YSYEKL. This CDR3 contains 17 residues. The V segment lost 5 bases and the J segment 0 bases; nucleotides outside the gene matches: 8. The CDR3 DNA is TGCGCCAGCAGCATCCAAGCGGGAGGGACTAGCACAGATACGCAGTATTTT. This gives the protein CASSIQAGGTSTDTQYF.

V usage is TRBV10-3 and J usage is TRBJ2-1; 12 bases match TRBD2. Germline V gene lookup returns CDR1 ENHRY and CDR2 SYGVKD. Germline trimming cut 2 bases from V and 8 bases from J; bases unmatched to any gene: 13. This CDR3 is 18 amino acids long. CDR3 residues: CAISEGRPGLAGNDEQFF. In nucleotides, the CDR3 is TGTGCCATCAGTGAGGGGCGGCCAGGACTAGCGGGAAATGATGAGCAGTTCTTC.

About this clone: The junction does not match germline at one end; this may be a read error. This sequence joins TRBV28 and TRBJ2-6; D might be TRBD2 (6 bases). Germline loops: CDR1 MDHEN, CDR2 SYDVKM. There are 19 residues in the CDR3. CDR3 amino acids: CASSTSRGYRPLGSNVLTF. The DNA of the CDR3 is TGTGCCAGCAGTACCTCCCGGGGGTACCGGCCTCTTGGGTCCAACGTCCTGACTTTC.

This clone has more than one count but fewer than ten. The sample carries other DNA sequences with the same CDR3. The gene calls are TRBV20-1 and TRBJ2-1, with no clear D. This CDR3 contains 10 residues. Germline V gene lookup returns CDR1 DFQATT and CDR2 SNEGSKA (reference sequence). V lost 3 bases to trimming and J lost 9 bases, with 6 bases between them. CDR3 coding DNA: TGCAGTGCTAGCCTTGGTGAGCAGTTCTTC. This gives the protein CSASLGEQFF.

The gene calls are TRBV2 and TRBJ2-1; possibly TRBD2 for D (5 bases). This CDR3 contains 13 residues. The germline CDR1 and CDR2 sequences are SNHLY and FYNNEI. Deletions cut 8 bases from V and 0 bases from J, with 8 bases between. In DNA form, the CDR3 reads TGTGCCAGCGGAGGCGACTCCTACAATGAGCAGTTCTTC. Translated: CASGGDSYNEQFF.

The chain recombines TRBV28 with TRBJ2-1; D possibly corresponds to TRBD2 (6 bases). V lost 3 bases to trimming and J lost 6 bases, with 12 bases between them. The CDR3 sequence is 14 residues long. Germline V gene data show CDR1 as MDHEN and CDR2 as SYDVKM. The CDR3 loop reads CASSLLGGRNEQFF. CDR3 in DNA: TGTGCCAGCAGTTTGCTTGGAGGGCGCAATGAGCAGTTCTTC.